These 27 T cell receptor beta chains were sequenced from one sample in a study of cytomegalovirus exposure and HLA in healthy donors (dated by TCRdb to the late 2010s). The library was produced with the immunoSEQ multiplex PCR assay. For the multiplex PCR, a mixture combining 60 forward primers for TCR Vbeta segments and 13 reverse primers for TCR Jbeta segments was used. Held by TCRdb, this immuneACCESS table contains in-frame sequences only and omits some clones. Under half of the omission traces to an unresolved V gene where checked; the cause of the rest is unknown. The sample table holds around 150,000 clones, of which approximately 77% were seen once. The top ten constitute around 2% of the sample. Source material: PBMCs. The receptors were sampled from a man aged 25 to 40 in good health and CMV-seronegative.

The chain joins TRBV7-9 to TRBJ1-2, with TRBD1 identical over 7 bases. The ends lost 5 bases at V and 3 bases at J; junction bases unmatched: 3. This CDR3 comprises 13 residues. Looked up from germline, CDR1 is SEHNR and CDR2 is FQNEAQ (reference sequence). CDR3 in DNA: TGTGCCAGCAGCAGGGGGCCGGACTATGGCTACACCTTC. Translating it yields CASSRGPDYGYTF.

The genes are TRBV5-1 and TRBJ1-1, with D unclear. The CDR3 extends over 14 amino acids. V was pared by 5 bases and J by 4 bases, with 15 bases between. Germline V gene data show CDR1 as SGHRS and CDR2 as YFSETQ. This chain's CDR3 is CASRLQTSTTEAFF. The CDR3 DNA sequence: TGCGCCAGCAGATTACAGACTAGTACCACTGAAGCTTTCTTT. The entire variable domain, with the rest obtained from reference TRBV5-1 and TRBJ1-1, is as follows: KAGVTQTPRYLIKTRGQQVTLSCSPISGHRSVSWYQQTPGQGLQFLFEYFSETQRNKGNFPGRFSGRQFSNSRSEMNVSTLELGDSALYLCASRLQTSTTEAFFGQGTRLTVV.

This clone was detected once. The DNA of the CDR3 is TGTGCCAGCAGCTTAGCAGCGGGAGGGGGTTGGTACGAGCAGTACTTC. Translation: CASSLAAGGGWYEQYF. V usage is TRBV11-2 and J usage is TRBJ2-7; 10 nucleotides line up with TRBD2. This CDR3 region has 16 residues. Looked up from germline, CDR1 is SGHAT and CDR2 is FQNNGV. With V trimmed by 1 base and J by 4 bases, 7 bases remained unmatched.

The genes are TRBV5-1 and TRBJ2-1; TRBD2 might be the D (5 bases). The CDR3 spans 16 residues. CDR1 and CDR2 from the germline V gene are SGHRS and YFSETQ. V lost 7 bases and J 0 bases, leaving 17 bases between the germline ends. CDR3 nucleotide sequence: TGCGCCAGCGTTTTGGACTTCTCCAGCTCCTACAATGAGCAGTTCTTC. The encoded protein is CASVLDFSSSYNEQFF. The full variable domain, its missing parts supplied by reference TRBV5-1 and TRBJ2-1, is KAGVTQTPRYLIKTRGQQVTLSCSPISGHRSVSWYQQTPGQGLQFLFEYFSETQRNKGNFPGRFSGRQFSNSRSEMNVSTLELGDSALYLCASVLDFSSSYNEQFFGPGTRLTVL.

This chain links TRBV7-9 with TRBJ1-1, with D uncertain. Trimming pared 2 bases from V and 4 bases from J, leaving 11 bases between. The CDR3 loop spans 14 amino acids. Germline assignment: CDR1 SEHNR and CDR2 FQNEAQ (reference sequence). CDR3 coding DNA: TGTGCCAGCAGCTTACCACTAATAGCCACTGAAGCTTTCTTT. Its translation: CASSLPLIATEAFF.

About this clone itself: One junction end does not reproduce the germline sequence, and a read error may be involved. This rearrangement joins TRBV7-7 to TRBJ1-4, with no clear D. The CDR3 covers 13 residues. Germline loops: CDR1 SSHAT, CDR2 FNYEAQ (reference sequence). In DNA, the CDR3 is TGTGCTAGCAGCCCGGGCGGCGGGGAAAAACTGTTTTTT. This translates into CASSPGGGEKLFF.

This chain uses TRBV7-8 with TRBJ2-7; 7 bases match TRBD1. In germline, CDR1 is SGHVS, CDR2 FQNEAQ. The CDR3 is 13 residues long. With V trimmed by 2 bases and J by 11 bases, 9 bases remained unmatched. CDR3 DNA sequence: TGTGCCAGCAGCTTACAGATAGGGGGCGCTGAGTACTTC. It translates to CASSLQIGGAEYF.

A few counts support this clone. The chain has TRBV10-1 and TRBJ1-4, with TRBD1 matching 10 bases. Germline CDR1 reads WNHNN; CDR2 reads SYGVQD (reference sequence). V lost 7 bases, J lost 7 bases, and 6 bases stayed unmatched. The CDR3 loop spans 14 amino acids. In nucleotides, the CDR3 is TGCGCCAGCACCCCGGGACAGGGGTCTGAAAAACTGTTTTTT. Its translation: CASTPGQGSEKLFF.

CDR3 loop: CASSRGLAGHNEQFF. DNA of the CDR3: TGCGCCAGCAGCCGGGGACTAGCGGGCCACAATGAGCAGTTCTTC. The chain is built from TRBV10-1 and TRBJ2-1; 12 nucleotides line up with TRBD2. Per the germline V gene, CDR1 is WNHNN and CDR2 is SYGVQD (reference sequence). The CDR3 is 15 residues long. V lost 6 bases and J lost 5; bases outside the gene matches: 5.

The V and J genes are TRBV11-3 and TRBJ2-3, with D unresolved. The V end lost 0 bases, the J end lost 1 base, and 5 bases lay between the germline ends. Germline V gives CDR1 SGHNT, CDR2 YENEEA. CDR3 length: 14 amino acids. The DNA of the CDR3 is TGTGCCAGCAGCTTAGAGCCGGGCACAGATACGCAGTATTTT. Protein product: CASSLEPGTDTQYF.

The V call is TRBV5-6, the J call TRBJ2-7; D might be TRBD1 (6 bases). V was trimmed by 5 bases and J by 8 bases, leaving 17 bases between them. Germline V lookup: CDR1 SGHDT, CDR2 YYEEEE. This CDR3 spans 13 amino acids. CDR3 nucleotide sequence: TGTGCCAGCAGGAGGGCACAGGGCGGCCAGCAGTACTTC. Translation: CASRRAQGGQQYF. The entire variable domain, with the rest obtained from reference TRBV5-6 and TRBJ2-7, is as follows: DAGVTQSPTHLIKTRGQQVTLRCSPKSGHDTVSWYQQALGQGPQFIFQYYEEEERQRGNFPDRFSGHQFPNYSSELNVNALLLGDSALYLCASRRAQGGQQYFGPGTRLTVT.

V is TRBV19 and J is TRBJ2-7; D gene uncertain. The CDR3 consists of 13 residues. V lost 0 bases and J 0 bases, leaving 3 bases between the germline ends. From germline, CDR1 is LNHDA and CDR2 SQIVND (reference sequence). DNA for the CDR3: TGTGCCAGTAGTATAGATAGCTCCTACGAGCAGTACTTC. It codes for CASSIDSSYEQYF.

This sequence joins TRBV6-5 and TRBJ1-2; 8 nucleotides agree with TRBD1. Trimming removed 2 bases from V and 7 bases from J; junction bases left unmatched: 6. Germline CDR1 MNHEY, CDR2 SVGAGI. This CDR3 contains 14 residues. CDR3 residues: CASSYRKTGVGYTF. The CDR3 nucleotides are TGTGCCAGCAGTTACCGCAAGACAGGGGTTGGCTACACCTTC.

In DNA form, the CDR3 reads TGTGCCAGCAGCCAACACAGAGAGCCCCAGCATTTT. It codes for CASSQHREPQHF. J is TRBJ1-5 and V is TRBV11-2, with D uncertain. This CDR3 contains 12 residues. V was pared by 5 bases and J by 8 bases, with 10 bases between. Germline assignment: CDR1 SGHAT and CDR2 FQNNGV.

This clone was counted a single time. The CDR3 loop is CASSEALRGHGYGYTF. The CDR3 DNA reads as TGTGCCAGCAGTGAAGCCCTCAGGGGGCACGGCTATGGCTACACCTTC. The chain uses TRBV2 and TRBJ1-2; 8 positions match TRBD1. CDR3 size: 16 residues. CDR1 is SNHLY and CDR2 is FYNNEI in the germline V gene. V lost 0 bases to trimming and J lost 4 bases; unmatched junction nucleotides: 7.

This clone was observed a single time. The chain has TRBV2 and TRBJ1-5; 7 bases align to TRBD1. With V trimmed by 7 bases and J by 4 bases, 4 bases remained unmatched. From germline, CDR1 is SNHLY and CDR2 FYNNEI. CDR3 size: 13 residues. CDR3 coding DNA: TGTGCCAGCAATATACAGGGGAATCAGCCCCAGCATTTT. As protein: CASNIQGNQPQHF.

The table lists this clone with a count of one. CDR3 loop: CASSRLTGSGLTYNEQFF. CDR3 nucleotides: TGTGCCAGCAGCCGCCTTACGGGTAGCGGGCTTACCTACAATGAGCAGTTCTTC. The rearrangement joins TRBV7-2 to TRBJ2-1; 7 bases are a match to TRBD2. The germline V gene has CDR1 SGHTA and CDR2 FQGNSA. The CDR3 totals 18 residues. After removal of 5 bases from V and 2 bases from J, the junction contained 15 bases not matched to a gene.

About this clone itself: The sample carries other DNA sequences with the same CDR3. The chain combines TRBV7-3 with TRBJ2-3; 10 positions match TRBD2. There are 15 residues in the CDR3. Germline V gene sequence: CDR1 SGHTA, CDR2 FQGTGA. V dropped 4 bases and J dropped 2; count of bases not matched to a gene: 3. The CDR3 is CASSSLAGDTDTQYF. CDR3 sequence (DNA): TGTGCCAGCAGCTCCCTAGCGGGGGACACAGATACGCAGTATTTT.

V and J are TRBV27 and TRBJ1-1; D remains ambiguous. The CDR3 has 16 residues. In germline, CDR1 is MNHEY, CDR2 SMNVEV (reference sequence). V was clipped by 7 bases and J by 10 bases, with 28 bases between them. This CDR3 is CASIRRDGPIGSRAFF. CDR3 sequence (DNA): TGTGCCAGCATTCGACGAGACGGGCCCATTGGGAGTCGAGCTTTCTTT.

Points on this clone: Compared with germline, one end of the junction differs, possibly owing to a read error. The genes are TRBV10-2 and TRBJ2-5; D is perhaps TRBD1 (6 bases). This CDR3 has 13 residues. Germline V gene sequence: CDR1 WSHSY, CDR2 SAAADI. CDR3 bases: TGCGCCAGCAGTCGACAGGTCCAAGGGACCCAGTACTTC. This sequence encodes CASSRQVQGTQYF.

This chain uses TRBV12-5 with TRBJ2-2; 9 nucleotides line up with TRBD1. CDR3 size: 17 residues. V dropped 0 bases and J dropped 9; count of bases not matched to a gene: 11. Looked up from germline, CDR1 is LGHNT and CDR2 is FRNRAP. CDR3 loop: CASGLVLGGQGIWELFF. CDR3 bases: TGTGCTAGTGGTTTGGTCTTAGGGGGACAGGGAATTTGGGAGCTGTTTTTT.

The CDR3 loop is CASSPGQGLDGYTF. CDR3 DNA: TGTGCCAGCAGCCCGGGACAGGGGTTAGATGGCTACACCTTC. The chain combines TRBV7-2 with TRBJ1-2; 10 positions match TRBD1. Trimming at V came to 5 bases and at J to 6 bases, leaving 6 bases not matched to a gene. This CDR3 contains 14 residues. Germline V gives CDR1 SGHTA, CDR2 FQGNSA.

The chain joins TRBV23-1 to TRBJ2-3; 9 bases are a match to TRBD2. TRBV23-1 is sorted into the ORF group, with uncertain function. V lost 4 bases, J lost 4 bases, and 3 bases stayed unmatched. The CDR3 is 14 amino acids. In DNA, the CDR3 is TGCGCCAGCAGTCTTGAGCGGGAGGCAGATACGCAGTATTTT. The encoded protein is CASSLEREADTQYF.

As regards this clone: This sample also contains other DNA sequences that code for the same CDR3. The chain carries TRBV6-5 and TRBJ1-5; D call uncertain. The germline CDR1 and CDR2 sequences are MNHEY and SVGAGI. This CDR3 has 15 residues. The V and J ends lost 5 bases and 0 bases respectively, with 11 bases between them. This CDR3 reads CASSRQAYSNQPQHF. In nucleotides, the CDR3 is TGTGCCAGCAGTCGACAAGCCTATAGCAATCAGCCCCAGCATTTT.

This sequence joins TRBV19 and TRBJ2-7; 7 nucleotides agree with TRBD2. V lost 3 bases, J lost 3 bases, and 2 bases stayed unmatched. The CDR3 consists of 13 residues. Germline V lookup: CDR1 LNHDA, CDR2 SQIVND (reference sequence). The CDR3 DNA is TGTGCCAGTAGTATGTCGGGAGGCTACGAGCAGTACTTC. This codes for CASSMSGGYEQYF.

The chain uses TRBV7-9 and TRBJ1-1; 7 bases agree with TRBD1. Germline V gene data show CDR1 as SEHNR and CDR2 as FQNEAQ (reference sequence). The J segment lost 6 bases and the V segment lost 4 bases, leaving 2 bases of the junction unmatched. This CDR3 region has 12 residues. In nucleotides, the CDR3 is TGTGCCAGCAGCTCCAGGGGGTCTGAAGCTTTCTTT. Its translation: CASSSRGSEAFF.

This chain joins TRBV5-6 and TRBJ2-5; 8 nucleotides agree with TRBD2. Germline V gene lookup returns CDR1 SGHDT and CDR2 YYEEEE. J was trimmed by 2 bases and V by 0 bases; bases with no gene match: 6. CDR3 size: 16 residues. The CDR3 DNA sequence: TGTGCCAGCAGCTTGGCCTTTAGCGGGACTCAAGAGACCCAGTACTTC. This codes for CASSLAFSGTQETQYF.